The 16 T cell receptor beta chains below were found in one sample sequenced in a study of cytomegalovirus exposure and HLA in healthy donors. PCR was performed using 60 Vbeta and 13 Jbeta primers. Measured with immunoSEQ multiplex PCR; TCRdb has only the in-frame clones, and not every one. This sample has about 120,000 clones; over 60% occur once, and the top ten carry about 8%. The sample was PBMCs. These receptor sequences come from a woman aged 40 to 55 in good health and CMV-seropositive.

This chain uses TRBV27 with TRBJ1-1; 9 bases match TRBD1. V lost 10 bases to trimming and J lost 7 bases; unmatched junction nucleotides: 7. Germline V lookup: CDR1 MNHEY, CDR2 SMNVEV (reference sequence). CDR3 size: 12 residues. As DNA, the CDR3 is TGTGCCACCCGGGGACAGGGTCTTGAAGCTTTCTTT. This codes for CATRGQGLEAFF.

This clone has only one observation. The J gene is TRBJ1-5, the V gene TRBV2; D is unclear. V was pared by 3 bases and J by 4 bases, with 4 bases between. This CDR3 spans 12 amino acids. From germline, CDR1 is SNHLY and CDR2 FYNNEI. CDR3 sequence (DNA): TGTGCCAGCAGTGATCCTAATCAGCCCCAGCATTTT. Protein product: CASSDPNQPQHF.

In DNA, the CDR3 is TGTGCCAGGACGTTATCCGGGACTAGCGGAGACTACGAGCAGTACTTC. Amino acid sequence: CARTLSGTSGDYEQYF. V gene TRBV28 combines with J gene TRBJ2-7, with 11 bases matching TRBD2. Trimming cost V 9 bases and J 3 bases; bases outside gene matches: 13. The CDR3 covers 16 residues. Germline assignment: CDR1 MDHEN and CDR2 SYDVKM.

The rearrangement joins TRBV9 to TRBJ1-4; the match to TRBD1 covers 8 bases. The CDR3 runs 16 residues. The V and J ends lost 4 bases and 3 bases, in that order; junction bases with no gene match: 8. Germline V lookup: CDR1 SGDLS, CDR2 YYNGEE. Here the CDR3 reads CASSIGQGWSNEKLFF. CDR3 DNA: TGTGCCAGCAGCATTGGACAGGGTTGGTCTAATGAAAAACTGTTTTTT.

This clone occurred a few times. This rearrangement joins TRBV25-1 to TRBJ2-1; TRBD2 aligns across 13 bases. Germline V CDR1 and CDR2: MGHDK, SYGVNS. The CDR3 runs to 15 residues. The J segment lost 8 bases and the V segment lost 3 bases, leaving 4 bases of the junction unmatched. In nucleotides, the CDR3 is TGTGCCAGCAGTGACGGACTAGCGGGAGTGTATGAGCAGTTCTTC. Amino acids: CASSDGLAGVYEQFF.

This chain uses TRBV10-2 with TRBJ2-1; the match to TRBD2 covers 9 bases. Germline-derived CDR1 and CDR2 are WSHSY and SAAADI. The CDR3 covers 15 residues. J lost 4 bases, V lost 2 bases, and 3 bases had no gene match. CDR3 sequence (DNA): TGCGCCAGCAGTGAGGTTGCGGGGGGGTACAATGAGCAGTTCTTC. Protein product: CASSEVAGGYNEQFF.

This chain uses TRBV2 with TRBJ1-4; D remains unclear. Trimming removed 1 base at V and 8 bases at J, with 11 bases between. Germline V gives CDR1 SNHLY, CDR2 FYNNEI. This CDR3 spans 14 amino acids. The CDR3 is CASSEGRGGEKLFF. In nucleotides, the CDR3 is TGTGCCAGCAGTGAAGGGCGGGGAGGAGAAAAACTGTTTTTT.

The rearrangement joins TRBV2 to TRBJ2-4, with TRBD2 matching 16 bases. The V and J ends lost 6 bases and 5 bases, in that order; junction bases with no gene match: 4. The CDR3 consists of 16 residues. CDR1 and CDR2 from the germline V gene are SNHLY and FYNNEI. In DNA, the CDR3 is TGTGCCAGCAGGCCCGGGACTAGCGGGAGGGAAAACATTCAGTACTTC. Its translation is CASRPGTSGRENIQYF.

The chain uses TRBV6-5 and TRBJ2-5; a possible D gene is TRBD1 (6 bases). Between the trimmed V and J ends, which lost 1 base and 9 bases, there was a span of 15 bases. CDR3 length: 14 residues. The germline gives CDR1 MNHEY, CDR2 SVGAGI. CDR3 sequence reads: CASSYYQGQGPQYF. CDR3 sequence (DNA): TGTGCCAGCAGTTACTACCAGGGACAAGGGCCCCAGTACTTC.

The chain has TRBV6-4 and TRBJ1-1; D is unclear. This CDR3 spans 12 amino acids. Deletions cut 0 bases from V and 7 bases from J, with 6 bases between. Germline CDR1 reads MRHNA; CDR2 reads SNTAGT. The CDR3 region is CASSDSYGEAFF. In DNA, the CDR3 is TGTGCCAGCAGTGACTCGTACGGTGAAGCTTTCTTT.

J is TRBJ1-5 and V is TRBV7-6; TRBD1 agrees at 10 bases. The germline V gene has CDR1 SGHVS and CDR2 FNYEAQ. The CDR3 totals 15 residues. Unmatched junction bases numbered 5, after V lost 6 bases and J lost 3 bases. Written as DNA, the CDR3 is TGTGCCAGCAGTCTGACAGGGGGCTCCAATCAGCCCCAGCATTTT. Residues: CASSLTGGSNQPQHF.

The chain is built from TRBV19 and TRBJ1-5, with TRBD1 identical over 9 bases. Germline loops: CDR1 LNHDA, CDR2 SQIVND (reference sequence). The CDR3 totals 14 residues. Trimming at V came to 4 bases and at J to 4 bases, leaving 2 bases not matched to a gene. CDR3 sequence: CASSRQGVNQPQHF. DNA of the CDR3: TGTGCCAGTAGTAGACAGGGGGTGAATCAGCCCCAGCATTTT.

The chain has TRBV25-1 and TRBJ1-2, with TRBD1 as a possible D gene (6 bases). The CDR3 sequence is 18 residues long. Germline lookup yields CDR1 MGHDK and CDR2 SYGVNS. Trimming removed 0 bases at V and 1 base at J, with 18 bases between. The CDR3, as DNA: TGTGCCAGCAGTGAATATATACAGGGTTCAGGAAGTAACTATGGCTACACCTTC. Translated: CASSEYIQGSGSNYGYTF.

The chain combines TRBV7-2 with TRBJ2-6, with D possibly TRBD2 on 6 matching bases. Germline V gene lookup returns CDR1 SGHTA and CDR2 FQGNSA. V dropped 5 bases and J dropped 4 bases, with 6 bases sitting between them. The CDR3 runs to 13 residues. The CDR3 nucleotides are TGTGCCAGCAGCCGGGGGGGGGCCAACGTCCTGACTTTC. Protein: CASSRGGANVLTF.

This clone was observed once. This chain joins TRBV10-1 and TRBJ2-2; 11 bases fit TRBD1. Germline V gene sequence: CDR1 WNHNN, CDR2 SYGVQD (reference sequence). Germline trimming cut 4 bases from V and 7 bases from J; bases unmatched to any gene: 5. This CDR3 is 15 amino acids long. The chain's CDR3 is CASSVRTGGLGELFF. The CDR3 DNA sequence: TGCGCCAGCAGTGTCAGGACAGGGGGCCTCGGGGAGCTGTTTTTT.

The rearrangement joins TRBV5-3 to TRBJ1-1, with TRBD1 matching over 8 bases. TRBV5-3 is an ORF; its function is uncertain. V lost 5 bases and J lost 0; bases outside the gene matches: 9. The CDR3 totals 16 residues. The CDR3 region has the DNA TGTGCCAGAAGGGCAGGGGGCGGAAGCATGAACACTGAAGCTTTCTTT. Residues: CARRAGGGSMNTEAFF.